This T cell receptor beta chain originates from a study of T cells in localized non-small cell lung cancer. The CDR3 consists of 14 residues. The J segment lost 4 bases and the V segment lost 5 bases, leaving 5 bases of the junction unmatched. Germline assignment: CDR1 MNHNY and CDR2 SVGAGI (reference sequence). On this clone: Its antigen is not identified.

Generated by immunoSEQ multiplex PCR, the TCRdb table keeps only in-frame clones and is missing some. The top ten hold 2.5% of the sample, which has approximately 47,000 clones, 86% seen once. Findings and limits, study-wide: Uninvolved neighboring lung showed the greatest T cell clonality, exceeding tumor. Detection in adjacent lung was observed for a median roughly 55 of the top 100 tumor clones. Greater blood T cell density accompanied longer overall survival.

The sequencing here drew on PBMCs, taken before any cancer treatment. This TCR came from a man between 35 and 75 years old with stage II lung adenocarcinoma. The J gene is TRBJ1-1, the V gene TRBV6-6, with 9 bases aligning to TRBD1. The CDR3 coding sequence is TGTGCCAGCAGTGTCCGACAGGGGGGCACTGAAGCTTTCTTT. Amino acids: CASSVRQGGTEAFF.